Listed below are T cell receptor beta chains from one sample, sequenced in a study of CD8 T cells in ankylosing spondylitis. TCRdb used MiXCR to reprocess the 5' RACE reads, holding one entry per CDR3 protein. The sample lists some 220,000 distinct CDR3 sequences; roughly a tenth were seen once. Input material: blood, either unsorted or a sorted T cell fraction (not recorded which). These receptors came from a male donor with ankylosing spondylitis or in good health (not recorded which). Both conserved end residues are part of each CDR3. The D gene is left open where the match is weak. Size is omitted from some rows. Given values are once, few, many or a class for expanded clones.

J gene	D gene	V gene	clone size	CDR3 protein	CDR3 DNA
TRBJ2-5	TRBD2	TRBV6-5	many	CASSYRLAGGGETQYF	TGTGCCAGCAGTTACAGGCTAGCGGGAGGGGGGGAGACCCAGTACTTC
TRBJ2-1	TRBD2	TRBV4-2	many	CASSQDWGLAGGTYNEQFF	TGTGCCAGCAGCCAAGATTGGGGACTAGCGGGGGGGACCTACAATGAGCAGTTCTTC
TRBJ1-3	.	TRBV6-2/TRBV6-3	many	CASSYREGGNGNTIYF	TGTGCCAGCAGTTATCGAGAGGGTGGGAACGGAAACACCATATATTTT
TRBJ2-3	.	TRBV25-1	many	CASRDFADTQYF	TGTGCCAGCAGGGACTTCGCAGATACGCAGTATTTT
TRBJ2-7	.	TRBV4-1	many	CASKGTGVDEQYF	TGCGCCAGCAAGGGGACTGGAGTCGACGAGCAGTACTTC
TRBJ2-7	TRBD1	TRBV6-1	.	CASSEVDRSYEQYF	TGTGCCAGCAGTGAAGTGGACAGGAGCTACGAGCAGTACTTC
TRBJ1-1	.	TRBV9	many	CASSERQNTEAFF	TGTGCCAGCAGCGAACGACAGAACACTGAAGCTTTCTTT
TRBJ2-2	.	TRBV11-3	.	CASSYRVGNTGELFF	TGTGCCAGCAGCTACAGGGTCGGGAACACCGGGGAGCTGTTTTTT
TRBJ2-1	TRBD2	TRBV14	many	CASSQGGGGYNEQFF	TGTGCCAGCAGCCAAGGCGGGGGGGGCTACAATGAGCAGTTCTTC
TRBJ2-1	.	TRBV20-1	many	CSARDGTLARNEQFF	TGCAGTGCTAGAGATGGGACACTAGCTAGGAATGAGCAGTTCTTC
TRBJ2-1	TRBD1	TRBV29-1	many	CSVGTGVGDEQFF	TGCAGCGTTGGGACAGGGGTAGGCGATGAGCAGTTCTTC
TRBJ1-1	.	TRBV27	many	CASSWTITGSTEAFF	TGTGCCAGCAGTTGGACAATTACAGGGAGCACTGAAGCTTTCTTT
TRBJ2-7	TRBD1	TRBV5-6	many	CASSAGTGDAEQYF	TGTGCCAGCAGCGCGGGGACAGGGGACGCCGAGCAGTACTTC
TRBJ2-7	.	TRBV25-1	many	CASSESKGLLAYEQYF	TGTGCCAGCAGTGAATCTAAGGGACTCCTCGCCTACGAGCAGTACTTC